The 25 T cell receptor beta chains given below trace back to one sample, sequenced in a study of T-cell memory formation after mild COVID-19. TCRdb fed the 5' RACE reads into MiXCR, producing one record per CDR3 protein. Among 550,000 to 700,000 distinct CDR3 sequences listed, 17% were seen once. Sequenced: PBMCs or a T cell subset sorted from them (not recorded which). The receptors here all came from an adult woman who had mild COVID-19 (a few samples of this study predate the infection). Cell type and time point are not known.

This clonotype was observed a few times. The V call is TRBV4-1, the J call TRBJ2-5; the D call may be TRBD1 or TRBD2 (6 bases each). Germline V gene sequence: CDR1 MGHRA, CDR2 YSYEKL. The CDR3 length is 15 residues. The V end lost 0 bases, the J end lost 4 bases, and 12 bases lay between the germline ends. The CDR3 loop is CASSQDKGEAETQYF. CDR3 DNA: TGCGCCAGCAGCCAAGATAAGGGGGAGGCAGAGACCCAGTACTTC.

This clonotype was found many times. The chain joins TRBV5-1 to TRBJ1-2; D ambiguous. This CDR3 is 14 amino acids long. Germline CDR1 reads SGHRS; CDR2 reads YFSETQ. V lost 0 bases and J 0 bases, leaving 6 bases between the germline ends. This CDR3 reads CASSLDWANYGYTF. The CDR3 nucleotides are TGCGCCAGCAGCTTGGACTGGGCTAACTATGGCTACACCTTC.

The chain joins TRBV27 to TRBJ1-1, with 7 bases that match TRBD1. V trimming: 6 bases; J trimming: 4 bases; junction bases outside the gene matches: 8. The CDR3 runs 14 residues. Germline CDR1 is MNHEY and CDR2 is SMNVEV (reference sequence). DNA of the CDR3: TGTGCCAGCAGCCTTCATTCAGGGGGCACTGAAGCTTTCTTT. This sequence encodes CASSLHSGGTEAFF.

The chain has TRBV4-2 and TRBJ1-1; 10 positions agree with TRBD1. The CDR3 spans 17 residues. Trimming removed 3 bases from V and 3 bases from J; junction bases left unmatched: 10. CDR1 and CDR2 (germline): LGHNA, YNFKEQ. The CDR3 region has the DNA TGTGCCAGCAGCCAGGAGCCGGGACAGGGGTTTTACACTGAAGCTTTCTTT. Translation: CASSQEPGQGFYTEAFF.

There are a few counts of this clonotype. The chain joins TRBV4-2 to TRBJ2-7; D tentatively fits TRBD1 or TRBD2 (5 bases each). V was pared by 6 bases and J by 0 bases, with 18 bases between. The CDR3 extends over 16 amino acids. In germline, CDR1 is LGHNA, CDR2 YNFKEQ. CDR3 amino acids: CASSNLWGTSSYEQYF. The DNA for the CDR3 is TGTGCCAGCAGTAATCTATGGGGGACCTCCTCCTACGAGCAGTACTTC.

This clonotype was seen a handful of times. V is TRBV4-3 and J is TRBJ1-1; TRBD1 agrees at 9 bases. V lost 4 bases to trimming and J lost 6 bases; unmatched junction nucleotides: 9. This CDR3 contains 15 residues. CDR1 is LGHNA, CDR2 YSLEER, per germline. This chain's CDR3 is CASSRAGTGSSEAFF. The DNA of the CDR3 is TGCGCCAGCAGCCGAGCCGGGACAGGGAGCTCTGAAGCTTTCTTT.

CDR3 amino acids: CASGLGQGATGELFF. In DNA, the CDR3 is TGTGCTAGTGGTTTGGGACAGGGGGCCACCGGGGAGCTGTTTTTT. The rearrangement links TRBV12-5 to TRBJ2-2; 10 bases are a match to TRBD1. The CDR3 length is 15 residues. Germline V gene sequence: CDR1 LGHNT, CDR2 FRNRAP. The V segment lost 1 base and the J segment 4 bases; nucleotides outside the gene matches: 0. The full variable domain, completed using reference TRBV12-5 and TRBJ2-2, is DARVTQTPRHKVTEMGQEVTMRCQPILGHNTVFWYRQTMMQGLELLAYFRNRAPLDDSGMPKDRFSAEMPDATLATLKIQPSEPRDSAVYFCASGLGQGATGELFFGEGSRLTVL.

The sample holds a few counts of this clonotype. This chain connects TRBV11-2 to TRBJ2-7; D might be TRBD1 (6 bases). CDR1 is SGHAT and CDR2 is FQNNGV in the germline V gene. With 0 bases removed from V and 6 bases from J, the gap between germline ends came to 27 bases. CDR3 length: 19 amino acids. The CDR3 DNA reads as TGTGCCAGCAGCTTAGATCGGTTCGGACAGCTCAACGAGGGGAGCGAGCAGTACTTC. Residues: CASSLDRFGQLNEGSEQYF.

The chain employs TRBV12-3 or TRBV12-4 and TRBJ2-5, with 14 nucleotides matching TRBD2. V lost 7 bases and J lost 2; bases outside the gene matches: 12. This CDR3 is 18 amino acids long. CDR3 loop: CASTRGTSGRLGQETQYF. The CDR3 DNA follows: TGTGCCAGCACCCGCGGGACTAGCGGGAGATTGGGTCAAGAGACCCAGTACTTC.

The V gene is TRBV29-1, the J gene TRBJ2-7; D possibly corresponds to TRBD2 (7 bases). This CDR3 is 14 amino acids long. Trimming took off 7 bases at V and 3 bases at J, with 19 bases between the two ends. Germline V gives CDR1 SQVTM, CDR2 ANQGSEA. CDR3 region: CSAVTLGGRYEQYF. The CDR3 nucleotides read TGCAGCGCTGTTACCCTCGGGGGGCGCTACGAGCAGTACTTC.

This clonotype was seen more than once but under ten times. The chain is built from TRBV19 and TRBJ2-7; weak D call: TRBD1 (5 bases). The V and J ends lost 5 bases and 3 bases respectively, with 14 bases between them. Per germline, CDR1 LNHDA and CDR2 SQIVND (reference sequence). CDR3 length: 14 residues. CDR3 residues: CASSPIDSYYEQYF. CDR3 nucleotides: TGTGCCAGTAGTCCCATCGACAGTTACTACGAGCAGTACTTC.

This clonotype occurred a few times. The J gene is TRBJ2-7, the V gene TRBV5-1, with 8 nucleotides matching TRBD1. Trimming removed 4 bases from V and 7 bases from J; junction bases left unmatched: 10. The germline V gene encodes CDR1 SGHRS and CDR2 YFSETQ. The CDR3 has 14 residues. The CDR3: CASSPGQAVGEQYF. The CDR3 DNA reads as TGCGCCAGCAGCCCGGGACAGGCTGTGGGGGAGCAGTACTTC.

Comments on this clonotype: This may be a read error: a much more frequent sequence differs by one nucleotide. As DNA, the CDR3 is TGCGCCGGCAGCCAAGATGCGCTAGCGGGAGTGGTATACTTC. This encodes CAGSQDALAGVVYF. The chain couples TRBV4-3 to TRBJ2-7; 10 positions match TRBD2. The CDR3 totals 14 residues. Germline V lookup: CDR1 LGHNA, CDR2 YSLEER.

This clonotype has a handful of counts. The CDR3 spells CSAPRALNTGDEQYF. The CDR3 nucleotides are TGCAGTGCTCCTCGCGCTCTGAATACAGGGGACGAGCAGTACTTC. V and J are TRBV20-1 and TRBJ2-7; 7 bases line up with TRBD1. The CDR3 consists of 15 residues. CDR1 DFQATT and CDR2 SNEGSKA come from the germline V gene (reference sequence). The ends lost 5 bases at V and 5 bases at J; junction bases unmatched: 15.

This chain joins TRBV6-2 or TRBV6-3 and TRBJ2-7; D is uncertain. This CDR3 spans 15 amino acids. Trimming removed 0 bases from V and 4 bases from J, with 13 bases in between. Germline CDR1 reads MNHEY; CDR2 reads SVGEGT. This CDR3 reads CASSYSDWGSYEQYF. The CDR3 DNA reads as TGTGCCAGCAGTTACTCTGACTGGGGTAGTTACGAGCAGTACTTC.

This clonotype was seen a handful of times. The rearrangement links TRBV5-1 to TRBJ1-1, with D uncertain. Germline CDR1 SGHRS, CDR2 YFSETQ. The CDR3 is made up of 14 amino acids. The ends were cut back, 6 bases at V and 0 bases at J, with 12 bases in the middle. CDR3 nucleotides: TGCGCCAGCACCCAAGGAGGAATGAACACTGAAGCTTTCTTT. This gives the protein CASTQGGMNTEAFF.

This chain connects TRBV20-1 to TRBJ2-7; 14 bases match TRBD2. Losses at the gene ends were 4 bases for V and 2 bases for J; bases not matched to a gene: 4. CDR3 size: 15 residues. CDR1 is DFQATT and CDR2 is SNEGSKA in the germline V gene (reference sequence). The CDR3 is CSAIGTSGGTYEQYF. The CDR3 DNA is TGCAGTGCTATCGGGACTAGCGGGGGAACCTACGAGCAGTACTTC.

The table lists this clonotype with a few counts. CDR3: CASSASSGSLYEQFF. The CDR3 bases are TGTGCCAGCAGCGCTTCTAGCGGGAGTTTATATGAGCAGTTCTTC. The chain employs TRBV9 and TRBJ2-1, with 10 nucleotides matching TRBD2. CDR1 is SGDLS, CDR2 YYNGEE, per germline. The junction had 8 bases not matched to a gene; V was cut back by 3 bases and J by 8 bases. This CDR3 is built from 15 residues.

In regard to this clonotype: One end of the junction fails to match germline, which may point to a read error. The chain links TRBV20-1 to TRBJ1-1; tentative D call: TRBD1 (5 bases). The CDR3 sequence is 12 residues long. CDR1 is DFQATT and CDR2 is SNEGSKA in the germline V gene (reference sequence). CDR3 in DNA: TGCAGTGCTAGTCAGGGAGACACTGAAGCTTTATTT. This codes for CSASQGDTEALF.

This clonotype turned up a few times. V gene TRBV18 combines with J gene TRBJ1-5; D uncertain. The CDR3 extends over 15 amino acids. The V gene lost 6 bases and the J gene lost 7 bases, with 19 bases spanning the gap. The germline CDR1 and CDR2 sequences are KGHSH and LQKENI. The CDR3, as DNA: TGTGCCAGCTCCCCAAGCTGGCAGGCGGAGCAGCCCCAGCATTTT. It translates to CASSPSWQAEQPQHF.

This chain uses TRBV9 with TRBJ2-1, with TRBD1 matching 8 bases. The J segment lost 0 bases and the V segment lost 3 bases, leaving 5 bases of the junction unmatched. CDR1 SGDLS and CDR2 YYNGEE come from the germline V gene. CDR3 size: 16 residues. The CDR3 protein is CASSETGAFSYNEQFF. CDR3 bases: TGTGCCAGCAGCGAGACAGGGGCATTCTCCTACAATGAGCAGTTCTTC.

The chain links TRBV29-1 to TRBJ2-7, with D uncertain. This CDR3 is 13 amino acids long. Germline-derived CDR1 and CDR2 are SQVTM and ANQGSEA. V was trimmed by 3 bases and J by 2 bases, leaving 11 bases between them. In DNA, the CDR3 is TGCAGCGTTGAGGGCCAGGAGACCTACGAGCAGTACTTC. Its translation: CSVEGQETYEQYF.

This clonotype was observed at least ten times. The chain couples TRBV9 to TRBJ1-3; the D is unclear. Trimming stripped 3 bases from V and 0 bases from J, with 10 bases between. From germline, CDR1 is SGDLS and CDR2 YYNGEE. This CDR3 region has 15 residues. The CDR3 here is CASSAGRRSGNTIYF. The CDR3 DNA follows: TGTGCCAGCAGCGCCGGCCGACGCTCTGGAAACACCATATATTTT.

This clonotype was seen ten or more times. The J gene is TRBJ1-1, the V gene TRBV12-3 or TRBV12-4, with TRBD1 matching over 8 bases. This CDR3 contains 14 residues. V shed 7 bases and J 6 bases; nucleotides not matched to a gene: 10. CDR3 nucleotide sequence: TGTGCCAGCACCAACGGACAGGGCGGAGCTGAAGCTTTCTTT. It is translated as CASTNGQGGAEAFF.

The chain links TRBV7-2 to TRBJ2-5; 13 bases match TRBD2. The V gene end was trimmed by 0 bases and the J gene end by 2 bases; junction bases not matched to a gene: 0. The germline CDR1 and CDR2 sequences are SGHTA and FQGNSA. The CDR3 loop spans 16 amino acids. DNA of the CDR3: TGTGCCAGCAGCTTAGCGACTAGCGGGGGGCAAGAGACCCAGTACTTC. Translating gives CASSLATSGGQETQYF.